These 20 T cell receptor beta chains were sequenced from one sample in a study of T-cell reconstitution after alpha-beta-depleted transplantation in children (dated by TCRdb to the mid-2010s). These receptors' targets are unknown. Findings and caveats that apply to the study as a whole: The frequencies of hyperexpanded clones fell over the following months, and after one year, T-cell counts and TCRbeta diversity were mostly attributed to newly produced T cells.

The treatment or condition label here, explained by the study, means: allogeneic hematopoietic cell transplantation with graft depleted of TCRalphabeta T cells and CD19 B cells. Receptors were amplified or captured by PCR. The run used an Illumina HiSeq 2500. TCR libraries were prepared with molecular barcoding, using unique molecular identifiers to normalize TCRbeta repertoire quantification. The public reads were reanalyzed by TCRdb: fastp trimming at Q25, MiXCR alignment, in-frame beta chains only. Each CDR3 protein gets just one entry, which takes the most common genes and DNA from the rows behind it. The sample table lists about 290,000 distinct CDR3 sequences, 6% to 10% of them with a count of one. Clones ranked in the top ten supply 8.5% to 9.5% of the sample. The starting material was peripheral blood, obtained 360 days after TCRalphabeta/CD19-depleted stem cell transplant. These receptor sequences come from a female patient aged 2-9 years who had a stem cell transplant for Fanconi anemia, so the T cells may come from the graft donor.

This clonotype was observed a few times. The V and J genes are TRBV19 and TRBJ2-1, with 9 bases matching TRBD2. The germline V gene encodes CDR1 LNHDA and CDR2 SQIVND (reference sequence). CDR3 length: 15 residues. The V and J ends lost 4 bases and 0 bases, in that order; junction bases with no gene match: 1. CDR3 DNA: TGTGCCAGTAGTAGGGGACTAGCCTCCTACAATGAGCAGTTCTTC. Translating gives CASSRGLASYNEQFF.

This clonotype was detected a few times. The chain combines TRBV11-1 with TRBJ2-1; D gene unclear. CDR3 size: 12 residues. V was pared by 5 bases and J by 7 bases, with 9 bases between. The V gene's germline CDR1 is SGHAT and CDR2 FQDESV (reference sequence). The CDR3 loop reads CASSPPANEQFF. The CDR3, as DNA: TGTGCCAGCAGCCCCCCAGCGAATGAGCAGTTCTTC.

This clonotype was seen at least ten times. The chain joins TRBV5-1 to TRBJ1-1; unclear D gene. This CDR3 contains 13 residues. Trimming shortened V by 0 bases and J by 3 bases, and 6 bases separated the two germline ends. CDR1 is SGHRS and CDR2 is YFSETQ in the germline V gene. CDR3 nucleotide sequence: TGCGCCAGCAGCTTGGCAAAGGACACTGAAGCTTTCTTT. As protein: CASSLAKDTEAFF.

The gene calls are TRBV6-5 and TRBJ2-1; the match to TRBD2 covers 7 bases. This CDR3 has 15 amino acids. Per the germline V gene, CDR1 is MNHEY and CDR2 is SVGAGI. V lost 4 bases to trimming and J lost 5 bases; unmatched junction nucleotides: 8. This CDR3 reads CASSSSRLAHNEQFF. CDR3 bases: TGTGCCAGCAGTTCATCCCGACTAGCCCACAATGAGCAGTTCTTC.

This clonotype came up a few times. The V call is TRBV20-1, the J call TRBJ2-7; D not certain. This CDR3 comprises 15 residues. Trimming pared 0 bases from V and 2 bases from J, leaving 14 bases between. Germline CDR1 reads DFQATT; CDR2 reads SNEGSKA (reference sequence). The CDR3 DNA sequence: TGCAGTGCTAGAGATTGGAATAGCATCACCTACGAGCAGTACTTC. Amino acids: CSARDWNSITYEQYF.

This chain connects TRBV12-3 or TRBV12-4 to TRBJ2-3; D uncertain. This CDR3 has 18 amino acids. The V and J ends lost 11 bases and 0 bases respectively, with 27 bases between them. The chain's CDR3 is CALSLGGVERASTDTQYF. CDR3 bases: TGTGCCCTCAGTTTAGGTGGGGTGGAGCGAGCTAGCACAGATACGCAGTATTTT.

In its sample, this clonotype was seen many times. V gene TRBV3-1 combines with J gene TRBJ2-7; D ambiguous. The germline V gene has CDR1 LGHDT and CDR2 YNNKEL (reference sequence). The V and J ends lost 0 bases and 9 bases respectively, with 18 bases between them. This CDR3 spans 15 amino acids. This chain's CDR3 is CASSQDVVFLLGQYF. The CDR3 region has the DNA TGTGCCAGCAGCCAAGACGTCGTCTTTCTTTTAGGGCAGTACTTC.

CDR3 sequence: CASSYSSGRWVNEQFF. Written as DNA, the CDR3 is TGTGCCAGCAGTTACTCATCCGGGAGGTGGGTCAATGAGCAGTTCTTC. The gene calls are TRBV6-5 and TRBJ2-1, with 7 bases identical to TRBD2. The CDR3 consists of 16 residues. V dropped 0 bases and J dropped 6; count of bases not matched to a gene: 8. The V gene's germline CDR1 is MNHEY and CDR2 SVGAGI.

At least ten counts were recorded for this clonotype. The genes are TRBV7-3 and TRBJ2-1, with 13 bases fitting TRBD2. Losses at the gene ends were 4 bases for V and 4 bases for J; bases not matched to a gene: 16. The CDR3 runs 20 residues. Germline CDR1 is SGHTA and CDR2 is FQGTGA. The CDR3 nucleotides are TGTGCCAGCAGCTCGATTTCAATGGCGACTAGCGGGAGGTTATACAATGAGCAGTTCTTC. Amino acids: CASSSISMATSGRLYNEQFF.

This clonotype came up many times. This chain links TRBV6-5 with TRBJ1-1, with D unclear. V lost 7 bases, J lost 8 bases, and 11 bases lay in between. Germline CDR1 is MNHEY and CDR2 is SVGAGI. This CDR3 has 11 amino acids. The CDR3 DNA reads TGTGCCAGCAAGGTCCAGACCGAAGCTTTCTTT. It yields the protein CASKVQTEAFF.

This clonotype was detected ten times or more. This sequence joins TRBV9 and TRBJ2-3; a possible D gene is TRBD2 (6 bases). V was pared by 2 bases and J by 4 bases, with 11 bases between. The CDR3 length is 14 residues. Germline loops: CDR1 SGDLS, CDR2 YYNGEE. The CDR3 here is CASSVLGGADTQYF. The CDR3 nucleotides read TGTGCCAGCAGCGTTCTAGGCGGGGCAGATACGCAGTATTTT. The variable domain in full, completed from reference TRBV9 and TRBJ2-3, reads DSGVTQTPKHLITATGQRVTLRCSPRSGDLSVYWYQQSLDQGLQFLIQYYNGEERAKGNILERFSAQQFPDLHSELNLSSLELGDSALYFCASSVLGGADTQYFGPGTRLTVL.

As concerns this clonotype: As the CDR3 is not closed by the conserved phenylalanine or tryptophan, this likely results from a read error. The limits of the CDR3 on the DNA are not certain, so only TCRdb's listed CDR3 is given. The chain is built from TRBV4-2 and TRBJ2-4; the table's TRBD2 call for D was not verified on the DNA. From germline, CDR1 is LGHNA and CDR2 YNFKEQ. The CDR3 length is 13 residues, termini included. This CDR3 is CASSQLAGGPLVP.

Ten or more counts support this clonotype. The chain has TRBV20-1 and TRBJ2-1; a weak D match, TRBD1 (7 bases). Trimming cost V 8 bases and J 5 bases, with 13 bases left between them. The CDR3 has 12 residues. The V gene's germline CDR1 is DFQATT and CDR2 SNEGSKA (reference sequence). The chain's CDR3 is CSRTGLNNEQFF. The CDR3, as DNA: TGCAGTCGGACAGGACTAAACAATGAGCAGTTCTTC.

This clonotype was picked up many times. The rearrangement links TRBV18 to TRBJ2-7; D uncertain. CDR3 length: 12 amino acids. V was cut by 3 bases and J by 4 bases, with 7 bases left in between. Germline CDR1 reads KGHSH; CDR2 reads LQKENI. The CDR3 loop reads CASSPNTYEQYV. In nucleotides, the CDR3 is TGTGCCAGCTCACCCAATACATACGAGCAGTACGTC.

The chain recombines TRBV5-1 with TRBJ1-1; 7 bases map to TRBD1. CDR1 and CDR2 from the germline V gene are SGHRS and YFSETQ. The trim removed 5 bases at V and 4 bases at J, leaving 8 bases unmatched. There are 14 residues in the CDR3. The CDR3 region is CASRPDRVVTEAFF. The CDR3 DNA follows: TGCGCCAGCAGACCTGACAGGGTAGTCACTGAAGCTTTCTTT.

This clonotype has more than one count but fewer than ten. The rearrangement links TRBV28 to TRBJ2-7, with D possibly being TRBD1 (8 bases). Per germline, CDR1 MDHEN and CDR2 SYDVKM. The CDR3 has 14 amino acids. V shed 7 bases and J shed 4 bases, with 17 bases lying between them. The CDR3 DNA reads TGTGCCAGCACCGATGGACAGGGACTATACGAGCAGTACTTC. It yields the protein CASTDGQGLYEQYF.

By proportion, this clonotype is medium-sized (0.01 to 0.1%). This chain uses TRBV5-1 with TRBJ2-7; the D is unclear. The CDR3 has 11 amino acids. Germline V CDR1 and CDR2: SGHRS, YFSETQ. V was clipped by 0 bases and J by 3 bases, with 1 base between them. CDR3 sequence: CASSLGYEQYF. In DNA, the CDR3 is TGCGCCAGCAGCTTGGGCTACGAGCAGTACTTC.

This clonotype was observed at least ten times. The chain joins TRBV29-1 to TRBJ2-5; TRBD1 might be the D (7 bases). Germline lookup yields CDR1 SQVTM and CDR2 ANQGSEA. CDR3 size: 13 residues. V shed 6 bases and J shed 5 bases, with 16 bases lying between them. The CDR3 reads CSVGGQPHETQYF. CDR3 DNA: TGCAGCGTCGGGGGACAGCCCCACGAGACCCAGTACTTC.

The J gene is TRBJ1-1, the V gene TRBV4-3; D is uncertain. Germline V gives CDR1 LGHNA, CDR2 YSLEER. V was pared by 0 bases and J by 3 bases, with 8 bases between. The CDR3 sequence is 14 residues long. CDR3 coding DNA: TGCGCCAGCAGCCAAGATCATTCTTACACTGAAGCTTTCTTT. It codes for CASSQDHSYTEAFF.

The sample holds a few counts of this clonotype. This chain joins TRBV6-2 or TRBV6-3 and TRBJ2-5; D is undetermined. Trimming took 2 bases from V and 5 from J, leaving 15 bases between them. CDR3 length equals 15 residues. Germline CDR1 reads MNHEY; CDR2 reads SVGEGT. The CDR3, as DNA: TGTGCCAGCAGTTACCCCTCTCTGGGGAAGGAGACCCAGTACTTC. This gives the protein CASSYPSLGKETQYF.